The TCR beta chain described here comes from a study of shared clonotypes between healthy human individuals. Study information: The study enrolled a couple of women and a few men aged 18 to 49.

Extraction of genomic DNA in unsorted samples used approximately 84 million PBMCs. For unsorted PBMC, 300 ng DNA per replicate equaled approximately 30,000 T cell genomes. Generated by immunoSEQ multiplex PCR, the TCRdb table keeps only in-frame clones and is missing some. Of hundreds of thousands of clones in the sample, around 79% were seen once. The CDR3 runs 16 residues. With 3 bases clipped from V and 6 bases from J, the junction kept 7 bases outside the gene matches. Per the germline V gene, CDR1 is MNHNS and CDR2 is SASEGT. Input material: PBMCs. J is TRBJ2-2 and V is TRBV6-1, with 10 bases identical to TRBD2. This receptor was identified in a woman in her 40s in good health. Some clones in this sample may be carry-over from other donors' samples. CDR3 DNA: TGTGCCAGCAGTGATAGGGCTAGCGGGAGCCCCGGGGAGCTGTTTTTT. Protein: CASSDRASGSPGELFF.